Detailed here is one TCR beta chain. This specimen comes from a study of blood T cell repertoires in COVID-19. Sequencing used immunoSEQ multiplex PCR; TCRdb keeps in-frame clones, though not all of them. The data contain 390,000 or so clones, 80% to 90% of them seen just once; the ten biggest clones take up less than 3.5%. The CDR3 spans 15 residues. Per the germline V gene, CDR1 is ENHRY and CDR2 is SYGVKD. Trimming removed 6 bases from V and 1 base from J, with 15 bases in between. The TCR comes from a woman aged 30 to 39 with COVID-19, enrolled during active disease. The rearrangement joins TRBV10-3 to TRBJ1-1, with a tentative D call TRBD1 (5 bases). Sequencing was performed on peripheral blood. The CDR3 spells CAISLKLTENTEAFF. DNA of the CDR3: TGTGCCATCAGCCTTAAACTGACAGAGAACACTGAAGCTTTCTTT.